The clone carrying this T cell receptor (beta chain) came up a few times. These data are taken from a study of T-cell reconstitution after alpha-beta-depleted transplantation in children. CDR3 size: 15 residues. Germline V gene sequence: CDR1 SGHRS, CDR2 YFSETQ. V lost 0 bases and J 5 bases, leaving 13 bases between the germline ends. Preparation of the TCRbeta library used unique molecular identifiers. TCRdb processed the PCR reads anew with MiXCR; each CDR3 protein has one entry. The table has 700,000 or so distinct CDR3 sequences, 10% to 15% seen once; the top ten hold about 0.79%. The chain joins TRBV5-1 to TRBJ2-3; D not resolved. The TCR sequence derives from a girl aged 2-10 years with congenital amegakaryocytic thrombocytopenia, due to receive a stem cell transplant. Sequenced material: PBMCs, taken before TCRalphabeta/CD19-depleted stem cell transplant. The chain's CDR3 is CASSLEAAPRDTQYF. The CDR3 DNA sequence: TGCGCCAGCAGCTTGGAGGCTGCCCCCCGAGATACGCAGTATTTT.